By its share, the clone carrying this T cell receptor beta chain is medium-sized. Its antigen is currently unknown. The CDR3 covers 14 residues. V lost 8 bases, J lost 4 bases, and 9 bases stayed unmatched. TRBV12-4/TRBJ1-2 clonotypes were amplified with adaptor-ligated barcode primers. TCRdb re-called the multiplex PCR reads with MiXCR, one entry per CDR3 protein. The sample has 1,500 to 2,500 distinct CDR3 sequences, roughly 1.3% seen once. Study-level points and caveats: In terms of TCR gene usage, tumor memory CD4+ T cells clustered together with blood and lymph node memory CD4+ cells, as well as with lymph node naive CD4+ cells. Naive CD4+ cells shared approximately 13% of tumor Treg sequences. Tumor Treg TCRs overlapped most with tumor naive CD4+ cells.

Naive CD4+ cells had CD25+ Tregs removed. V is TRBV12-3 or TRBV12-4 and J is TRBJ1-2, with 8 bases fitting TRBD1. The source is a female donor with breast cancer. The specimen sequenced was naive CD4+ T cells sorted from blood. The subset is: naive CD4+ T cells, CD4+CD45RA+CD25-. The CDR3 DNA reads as TGTGCCAGCCGCGGACAGGGAGTGATCTATGGCTACACCTTC. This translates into CASRGQGVIYGYTF.